This T cell receptor beta chain was recorded in a study of blood T cell repertoires in COVID-19. The protocol was immunoSEQ multiplex PCR, while the TCRdb copy is restricted to in-frame clones and leaves out a portion. The sample consists of about 200,000 clones, approximately 86% of them appearing once. The length of the CDR3 is 15 residues. Germline CDR1 reads LGHDT; CDR2 reads YNNKEL (reference sequence). The V end lost 0 bases, the J end lost 7 bases, and 15 bases lay between the germline ends. The receptor was derived from a woman aged 30 to 39 who had been exposed to COVID-19. V usage is TRBV3-1 (or the pseudogene TRBV3-2) and J usage is TRBJ1-1; tentatively, D is TRBD1 (5 bases). Sequences were obtained from PBMCs or T cells enriched from blood (not recorded which). The CDR3 is CASSQERRVTGEAFF. In nucleotides, the CDR3 is TGTGCCAGCAGCCAAGAGCGTCGCGTCACAGGTGAAGCTTTCTTT.